Listed below are T cell receptor beta chains from one sample, sequenced in a study of metastatic and nonmetastatic thyroid tumors. Through MiXCR, TCRdb re-clonotyped the PCR reads. The sample has approximately 44,000 clones, around 28% seen once; the top ten hold 9.9%. Sample: blood. These receptors all come from a male donor with papillary thyroid cancer or a benign thyroid nodule (not recorded which). Some clones in this sample may be carry-over from other donors' samples. CDR3s include the opening cysteine and the closing phenylalanine or tryptophan. Fields, in order: V gene, clone size, J gene, D gene, CDR3 DNA, CDR3 protein. The D gene is left open where the match is weak. The size of a clone is reported for some rows only, either as once, few or many, or as a class for expanded clones.

TRBV2	few	TRBJ2-7	TRBD1	TGTGCCAGCCTAGGGGGCGTAGGCTACGAGCAGTACTTC	CASLGGVGYEQYF
TRBV10-3	many	TRBJ1-5	TRBD1	TGTGCCATCAGTGAGTCGGGACAGGGCACCGGGGGCAATCAGCCCCAGCATTTT	CAISESGQGTGGNQPQHF
TRBV4-1	-	TRBJ2-1	-	TGCGCCAGCAGCCAAGATCAGGGTTGGGGTGAGCAGTTCTTC	CASSQDQGWGEQFF
TRBV24-1	medium-sized	TRBJ2-7	TRBD1	TGTGCCACCAGTGCCTCGGGACAGGGCTCCTACGAGCAGTACTTC	CATSASGQGSYEQYF
TRBV6-1	many	TRBJ1-2	TRBD1	TGTGCCAGCAGACAATCTGACAGGGGAGGCTACACCTTC	CASRQSDRGGYTF
TRBV5-8	-	TRBJ2-7	-	TGTGCCAGCAGCTTGGGCTGGACAGTAACCTACGATCAGTACTTC	CASSLGWTVTYDQYF
TRBV29-1	-	TRBJ1-6	TRBD1	TGCAGCGTGGCGGAAGGGACAGGGAGGCGCTCACCCCTCCACTTT	CSVAEGTGRRSPLHF
TRBV20-1	-	TRBJ2-3	-	TGCAGTGCGTCGGAGCTCACAGATACGCAGTATTTT	CSASELTDTQYF
TRBV9	-	TRBJ2-3	-	TGTGCCAGCAGCCCGTTGTTGGGGACGATTTCAGATACGCAGTCTTTT	CASSPLLGTISDTQSF
TRBV6-1	-	TRBJ2-7	-	TGTGCCAGCAGAATGGGGGAAGGAAAGCAGTACTTC	CASRMGEGKQYF